This T cell receptor beta chain stems from a study of Ad26.COV2.S vaccination and SARS-CoV-2 variants. Overall study: Donor had been placed in the Ad26.COV2.S arm of the COV1001 trial. In the study, Ad26.COV2.S was injected intramuscularly once, or twice 56 days apart.

Treatment in this sample: some 19 received Ad26.COV2.S at low or high dose, single or two shots; about 5 received placebo; per-sample allocation not given. Sampling happened 63 days after the first vaccine or placebo injection. Boston hosted the donor, who was an adult aged 18-55 years. General observations from the study: Vaccine and placebo groups showed comparable non-spike TCR breadth.

A note on this clone: Its antigen is as yet unknown.

The protocol was immunoSEQ multiplex PCR, while the TCRdb copy is restricted to in-frame clones and leaves out a portion. There are some 390,000 clones in the sample; less than 90% occur only once, and approximately 3.7% lies in the top ten. The receptor was isolated from a person aged 18-65 years who received the Ad26.COV2.S COVID-19 vaccine or a placebo. The sample consisted of peripheral blood, taken in a trial of Ad26.COV2.S vaccine versus placebo.

CDR3 protein: CASSENVQNEQFF. The CDR3 DNA reads TGTGCCAGCAGTGAGAATGTGCAAAATGAGCAGTTCTTC. The chain employs TRBV2 and TRBJ2-1; unclear D gene. Germline V lookup: CDR1 SNHLY, CDR2 FYNNEI. Deletions cut 3 bases from V and 7 bases from J, with 10 bases between. The CDR3 length is 13 residues.